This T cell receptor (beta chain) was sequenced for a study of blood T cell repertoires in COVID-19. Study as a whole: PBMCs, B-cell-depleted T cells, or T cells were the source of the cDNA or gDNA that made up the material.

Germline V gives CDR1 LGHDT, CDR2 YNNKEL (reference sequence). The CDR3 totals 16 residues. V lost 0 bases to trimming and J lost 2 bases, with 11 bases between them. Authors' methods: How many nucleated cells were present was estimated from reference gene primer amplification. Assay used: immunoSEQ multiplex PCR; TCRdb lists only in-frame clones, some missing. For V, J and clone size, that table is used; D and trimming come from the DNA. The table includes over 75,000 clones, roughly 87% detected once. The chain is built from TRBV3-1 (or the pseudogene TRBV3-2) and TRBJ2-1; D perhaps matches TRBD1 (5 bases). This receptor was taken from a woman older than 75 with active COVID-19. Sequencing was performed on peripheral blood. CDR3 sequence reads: CASSQDLQVPYNEQFF. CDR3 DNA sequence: TGTGCCAGCAGCCAAGATCTACAGGTCCCCTACAATGAGCAGTTCTTC.